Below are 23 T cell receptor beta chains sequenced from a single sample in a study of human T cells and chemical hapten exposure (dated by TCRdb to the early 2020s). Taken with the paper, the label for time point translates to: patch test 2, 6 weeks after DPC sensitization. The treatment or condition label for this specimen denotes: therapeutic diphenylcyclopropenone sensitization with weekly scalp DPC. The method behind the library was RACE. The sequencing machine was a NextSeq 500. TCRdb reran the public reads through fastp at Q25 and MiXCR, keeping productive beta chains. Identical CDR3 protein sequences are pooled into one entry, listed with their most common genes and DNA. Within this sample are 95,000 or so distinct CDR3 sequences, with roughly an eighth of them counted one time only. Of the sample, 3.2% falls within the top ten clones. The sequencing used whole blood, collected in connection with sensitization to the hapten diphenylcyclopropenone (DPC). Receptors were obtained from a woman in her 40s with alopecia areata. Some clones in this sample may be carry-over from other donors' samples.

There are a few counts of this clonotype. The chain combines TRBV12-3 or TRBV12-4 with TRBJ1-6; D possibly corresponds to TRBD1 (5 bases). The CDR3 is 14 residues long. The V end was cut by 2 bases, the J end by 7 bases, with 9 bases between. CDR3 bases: TGTGCCAGCAGTTTAATCCGGGGGAATTCACCCCTCCACTTT. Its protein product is CASSLIRGNSPLHF.

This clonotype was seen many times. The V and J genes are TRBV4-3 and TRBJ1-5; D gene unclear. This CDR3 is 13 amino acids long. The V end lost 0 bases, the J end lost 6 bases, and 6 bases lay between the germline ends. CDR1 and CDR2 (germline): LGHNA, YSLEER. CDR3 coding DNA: TGCGCCAGCAGCCAAGAGAAAGGTCAGCCCCAGCATTTT. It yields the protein CASSQEKGQPQHF.

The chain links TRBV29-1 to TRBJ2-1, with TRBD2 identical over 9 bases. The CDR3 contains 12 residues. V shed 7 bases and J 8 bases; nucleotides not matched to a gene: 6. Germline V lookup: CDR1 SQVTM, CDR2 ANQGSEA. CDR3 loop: CSGAGGFDEQFF. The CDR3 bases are TGCAGCGGAGCGGGGGGTTTCGATGAGCAGTTCTTC.

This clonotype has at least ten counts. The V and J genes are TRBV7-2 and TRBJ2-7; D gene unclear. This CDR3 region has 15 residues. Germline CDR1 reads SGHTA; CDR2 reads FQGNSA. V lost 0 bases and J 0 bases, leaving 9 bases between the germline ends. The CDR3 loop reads CASSLASSSSYEQYF. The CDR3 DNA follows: TGTGCCAGCAGCTTAGCTAGCTCCAGCTCCTACGAGCAGTACTTC.

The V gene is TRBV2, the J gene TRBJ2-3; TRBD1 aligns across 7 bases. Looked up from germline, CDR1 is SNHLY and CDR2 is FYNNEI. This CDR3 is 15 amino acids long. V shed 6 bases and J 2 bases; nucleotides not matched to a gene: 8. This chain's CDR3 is CASSPDRTDTDTQYF. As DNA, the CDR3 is TGTGCCAGCAGCCCGGACAGGACTGACACAGATACGCAGTATTTT. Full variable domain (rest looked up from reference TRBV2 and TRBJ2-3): EPEVTQTPSHQVTQMGQEVILRCVPISNHLYFYWYRQILGQKVEFLVSFYNNEISEKSEIFDDQFSVERPDGSNFTLKIRSTKLEDSAMYFCASSPDRTDTDTQYFGPGTRLTVL.

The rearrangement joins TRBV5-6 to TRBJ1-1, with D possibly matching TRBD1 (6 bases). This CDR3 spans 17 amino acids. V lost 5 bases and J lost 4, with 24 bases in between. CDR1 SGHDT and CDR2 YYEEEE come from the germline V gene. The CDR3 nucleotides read TGTGCCAGCAGTTTCGGCAGGGGAAAGGCTTGGGGCACTGAAGCTTTCTTT. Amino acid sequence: CASSFGRGKAWGTEAFF.

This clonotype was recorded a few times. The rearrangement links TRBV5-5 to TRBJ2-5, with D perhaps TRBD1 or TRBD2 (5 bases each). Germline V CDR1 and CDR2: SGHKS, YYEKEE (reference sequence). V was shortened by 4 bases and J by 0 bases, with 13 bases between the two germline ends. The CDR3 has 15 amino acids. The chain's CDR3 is CASSKGPLNQETQYF. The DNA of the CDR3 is TGTGCCAGCAGCAAGGGACCGCTGAACCAAGAGACCCAGTACTTC. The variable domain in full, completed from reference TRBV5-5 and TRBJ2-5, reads DAGVTQSPTHLIKTRGQQVTLRCSPISGHKSVSWYQQVLGQGPQFIFQYYEKEERGRGNFPDRFSARQFPNYSSELNVNALLLGDSALYLCASSKGPLNQETQYFGPGTRLLVL.

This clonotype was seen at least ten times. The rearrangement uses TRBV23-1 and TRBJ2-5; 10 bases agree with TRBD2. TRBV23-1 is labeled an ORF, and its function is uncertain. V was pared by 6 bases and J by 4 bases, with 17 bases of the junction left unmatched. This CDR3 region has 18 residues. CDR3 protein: CASRSTLAGARERETQYF. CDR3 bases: TGCGCCAGCAGGTCGACCCTAGCGGGGGCCCGGGAGAGAGAGACCCAGTACTTC.

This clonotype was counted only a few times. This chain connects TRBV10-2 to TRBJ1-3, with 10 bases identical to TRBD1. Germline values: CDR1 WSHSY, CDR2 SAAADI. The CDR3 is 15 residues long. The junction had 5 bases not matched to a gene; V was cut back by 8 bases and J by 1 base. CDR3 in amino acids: CASWDRGMSGNTIYF. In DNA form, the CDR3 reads TGCGCCAGCTGGGACAGGGGCATGTCTGGAAACACCATATATTTT.

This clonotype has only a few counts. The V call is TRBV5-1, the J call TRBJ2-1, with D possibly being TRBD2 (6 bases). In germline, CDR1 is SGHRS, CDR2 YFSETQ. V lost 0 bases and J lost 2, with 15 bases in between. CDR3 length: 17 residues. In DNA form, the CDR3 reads TGCGCCAGCAGCTTGGTAGGGACTCCCGCGACCTACAATGAGCAGTTCTTC. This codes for CASSLVGTPATYNEQFF.

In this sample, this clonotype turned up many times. CDR3 coding DNA: TGTGCCAGCAGTATCGAAGAGACCGGGGAGCTGTTTTTT. It translates to CASSIEETGELFF. This chain uses TRBV6-2 or TRBV6-3 with TRBJ2-2; D is unclear. The CDR3 spans 13 residues. Germline loops: CDR1 MNHEY, CDR2 SVGEGT. V lost 5 bases and J 5 bases, leaving 9 bases between the germline ends.

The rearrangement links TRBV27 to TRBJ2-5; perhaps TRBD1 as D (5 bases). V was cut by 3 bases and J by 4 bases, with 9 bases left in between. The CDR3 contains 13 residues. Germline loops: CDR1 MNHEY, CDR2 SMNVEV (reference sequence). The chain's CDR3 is CASSFRRGETQYF. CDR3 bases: TGTGCCAGCAGTTTCCGAAGGGGAGAGACCCAGTACTTC.

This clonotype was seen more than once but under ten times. CDR3 bases: TGTGCCAGCAGTCCGGCTAGCGGGAGGGTGAATGAGCAGTTCTTC. Translating gives CASSPASGRVNEQFF. The V gene is TRBV12-3 or TRBV12-4, the J gene TRBJ2-1; 12 bases align to TRBD2. Germline trimming cut 5 bases from V and 7 bases from J; bases unmatched to any gene: 6. The CDR3 is 15 amino acids.

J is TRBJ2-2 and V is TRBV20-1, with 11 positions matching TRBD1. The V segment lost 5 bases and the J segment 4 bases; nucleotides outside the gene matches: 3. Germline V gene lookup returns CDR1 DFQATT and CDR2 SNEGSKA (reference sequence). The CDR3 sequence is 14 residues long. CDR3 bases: TGCAGTGCTTTTGGACAGGGGGCCACCGGGGAGCTGTTTTTT. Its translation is CSAFGQGATGELFF.

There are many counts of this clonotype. The CDR3 coding sequence is TGTGCCAGCAGTTATGGAACAGGGGATCAGCCCCAGCATTTT. This sequence encodes CASSYGTGDQPQHF. This chain connects TRBV6-2 or TRBV6-3 to TRBJ1-5, with 7 positions matching TRBD1. Germline V CDR1 and CDR2: MNHEY, SVGEGT. The CDR3 runs to 14 residues. V lost 3 bases and J lost 5; bases outside the gene matches: 4.

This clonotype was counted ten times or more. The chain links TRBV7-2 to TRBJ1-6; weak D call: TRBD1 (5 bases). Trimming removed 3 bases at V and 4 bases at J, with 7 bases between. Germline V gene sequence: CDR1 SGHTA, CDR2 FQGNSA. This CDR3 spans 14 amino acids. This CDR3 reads CASSLTEYNSPLHF. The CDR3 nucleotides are TGTGCCAGCAGCTTGACAGAGTATAATTCACCCCTCCACTTT.

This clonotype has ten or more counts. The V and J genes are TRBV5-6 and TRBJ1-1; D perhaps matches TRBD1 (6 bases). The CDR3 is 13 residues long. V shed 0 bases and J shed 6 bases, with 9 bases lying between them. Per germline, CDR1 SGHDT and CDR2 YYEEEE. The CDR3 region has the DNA TGTGCCAGCAGCTTGGCGGACAGCCCTGAAGCTTTCTTT. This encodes CASSLADSPEAFF. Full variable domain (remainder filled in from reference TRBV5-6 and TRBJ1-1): DAGVTQSPTHLIKTRGQQVTLRCSPKSGHDTVSWYQQALGQGPQFIFQYYEEEERQRGNFPDRFSGHQFPNYSSELNVNALLLGDSALYLCASSLADSPEAFFGQGTRLTVV.

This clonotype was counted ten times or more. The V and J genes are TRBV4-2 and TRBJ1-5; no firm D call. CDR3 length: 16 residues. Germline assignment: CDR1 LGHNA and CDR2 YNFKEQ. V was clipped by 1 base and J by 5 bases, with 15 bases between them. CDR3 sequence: CASSQAARTADQPQHF. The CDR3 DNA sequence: TGTGCCAGCAGCCAAGCGGCCAGGACCGCGGATCAGCCCCAGCATTTT.

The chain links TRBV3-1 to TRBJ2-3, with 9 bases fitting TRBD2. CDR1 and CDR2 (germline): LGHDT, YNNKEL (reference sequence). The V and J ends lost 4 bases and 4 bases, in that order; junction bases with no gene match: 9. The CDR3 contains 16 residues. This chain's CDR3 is CASSRFSGSPPDTQYF. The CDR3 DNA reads TGTGCCAGCAGCCGCTTTAGCGGGAGTCCCCCAGATACGCAGTATTTT.

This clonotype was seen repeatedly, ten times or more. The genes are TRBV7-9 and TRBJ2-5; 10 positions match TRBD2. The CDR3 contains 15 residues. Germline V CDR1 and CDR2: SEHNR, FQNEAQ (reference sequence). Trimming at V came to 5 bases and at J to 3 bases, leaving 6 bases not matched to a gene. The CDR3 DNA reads TGTGCCAGCAGCCCGTATACTAGCGGGAAAGAGACCCAGTACTTC. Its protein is CASSPYTSGKETQYF.

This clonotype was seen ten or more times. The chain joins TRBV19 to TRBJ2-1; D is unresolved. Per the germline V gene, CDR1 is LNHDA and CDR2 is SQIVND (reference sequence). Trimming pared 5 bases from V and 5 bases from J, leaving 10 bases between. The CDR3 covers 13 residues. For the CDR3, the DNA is TGTGCCAGTAGTGCCGTTCTGAACAATGAGCAGTTCTTC. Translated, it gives CASSAVLNNEQFF.

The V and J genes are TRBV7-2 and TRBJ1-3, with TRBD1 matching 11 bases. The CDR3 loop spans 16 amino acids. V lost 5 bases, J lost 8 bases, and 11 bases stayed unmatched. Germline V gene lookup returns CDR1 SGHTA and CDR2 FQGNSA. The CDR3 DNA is TGTGCCAGCAGCACATCCGGGACAGGGGGAAGGCACACCATATATTTT. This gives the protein CASSTSGTGGRHTIYF.

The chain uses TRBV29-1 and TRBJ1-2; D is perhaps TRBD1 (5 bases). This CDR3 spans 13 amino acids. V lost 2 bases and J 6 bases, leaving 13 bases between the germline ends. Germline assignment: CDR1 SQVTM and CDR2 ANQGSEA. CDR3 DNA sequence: TGCAGCGTTGAACACGGGACGGACCATGGCTACACCTTC. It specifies CSVEHGTDHGYTF.